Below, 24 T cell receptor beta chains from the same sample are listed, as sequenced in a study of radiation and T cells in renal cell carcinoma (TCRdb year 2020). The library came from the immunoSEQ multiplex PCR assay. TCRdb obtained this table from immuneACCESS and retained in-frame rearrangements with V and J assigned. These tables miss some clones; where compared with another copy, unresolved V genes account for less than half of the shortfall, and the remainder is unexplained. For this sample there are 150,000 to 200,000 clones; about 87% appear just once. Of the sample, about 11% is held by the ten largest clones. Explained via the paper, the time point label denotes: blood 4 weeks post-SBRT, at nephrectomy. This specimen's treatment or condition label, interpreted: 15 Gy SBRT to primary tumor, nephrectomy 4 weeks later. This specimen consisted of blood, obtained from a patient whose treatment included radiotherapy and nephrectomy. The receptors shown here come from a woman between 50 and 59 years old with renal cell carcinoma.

The DNA for the CDR3 is TGTGCCAGCAGCCCCGACAGAATCTCTGGAAACACCATATATTTT. Amino acid sequence: CASSPDRISGNTIYF. This sequence joins TRBV7-6 and TRBJ1-3, with D possibly matching TRBD1 (5 bases). Germline loops: CDR1 SGHVS, CDR2 FNYEAQ. CDR3 length: 15 residues. The V gene lost 5 bases and the J gene lost 0 bases, with 11 bases spanning the gap. The full variable domain, in which reference TRBV7-6 and TRBJ1-3 provide the parts outside the CDR3, is GAGVSQSPRYKVTKRGQDVALRCDPISGHVSLYWYRQALGQGPEFLTYFNYEAQQDKSGLPNDRFSAERPEGSISTLTIQRTEQRDSAMYRCASSPDRISGNTIYFGEGSWLTVV.

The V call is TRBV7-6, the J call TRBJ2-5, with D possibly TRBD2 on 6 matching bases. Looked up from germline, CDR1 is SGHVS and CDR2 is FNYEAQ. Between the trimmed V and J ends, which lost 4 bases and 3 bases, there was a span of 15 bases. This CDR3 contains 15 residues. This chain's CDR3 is CASSSFGTAEETQYF. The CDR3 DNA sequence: TGTGCCAGCAGCTCCTTCGGGACTGCTGAAGAGACCCAGTACTTC.

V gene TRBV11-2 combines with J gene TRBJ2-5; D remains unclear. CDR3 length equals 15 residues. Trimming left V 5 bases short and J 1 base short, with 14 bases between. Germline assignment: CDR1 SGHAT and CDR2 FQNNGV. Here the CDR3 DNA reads TGTGCCAGCAGCCGGACCAGTTTGGGCCAAGAGACCCAGTACTTC. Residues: CASSRTSLGQETQYF. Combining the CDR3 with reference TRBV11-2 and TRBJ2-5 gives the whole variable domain EAGVAQSPRYKIIEKRQSVAFWCNPISGHATLYWYQQILGQGPKLLIQFQNNGVVDDSQLPKDRFSAERLKGVDSTLKIQPAKLEDSAVYLCASSRTSLGQETQYFGPGTRLLVL.

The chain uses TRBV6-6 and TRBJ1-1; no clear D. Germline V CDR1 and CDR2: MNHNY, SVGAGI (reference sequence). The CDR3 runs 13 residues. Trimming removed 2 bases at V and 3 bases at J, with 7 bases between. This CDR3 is CASSYVRDTEAFF. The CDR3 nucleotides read TGTGCCAGCAGTTACGTGAGGGACACTGAAGCTTTCTTT.

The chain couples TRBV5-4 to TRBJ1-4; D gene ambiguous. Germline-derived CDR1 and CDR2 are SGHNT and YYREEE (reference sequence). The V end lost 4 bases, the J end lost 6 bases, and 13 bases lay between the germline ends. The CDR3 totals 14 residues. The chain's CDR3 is CASSRELGDEKLFF. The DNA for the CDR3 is TGTGCCAGCAGCCGGGAATTGGGTGATGAAAAACTGTTTTTT.

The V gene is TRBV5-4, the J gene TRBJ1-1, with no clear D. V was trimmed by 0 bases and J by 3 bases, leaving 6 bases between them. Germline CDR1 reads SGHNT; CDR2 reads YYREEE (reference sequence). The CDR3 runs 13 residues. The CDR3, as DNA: TGTGCCAGCAGCTTGGGAGGGCACACTGAAGCTTTCTTT. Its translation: CASSLGGHTEAFF.

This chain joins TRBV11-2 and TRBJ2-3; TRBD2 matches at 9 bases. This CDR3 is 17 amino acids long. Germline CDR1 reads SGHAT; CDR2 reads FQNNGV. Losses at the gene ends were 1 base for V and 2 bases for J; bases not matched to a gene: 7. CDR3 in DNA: TGTGCCAGCAGCTTAGTACCTAGCGGGGCCTTCACAGATACGCAGTATTTT. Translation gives CASSLVPSGAFTDTQYF.

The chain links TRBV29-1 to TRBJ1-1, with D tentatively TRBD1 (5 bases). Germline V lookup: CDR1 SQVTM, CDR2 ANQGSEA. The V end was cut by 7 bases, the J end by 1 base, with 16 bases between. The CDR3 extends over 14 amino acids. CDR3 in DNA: TGCAGCGCATGTGCCAGGGCCCCGAACACTGAAGCTTTCTTT. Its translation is CSACARAPNTEAFF.

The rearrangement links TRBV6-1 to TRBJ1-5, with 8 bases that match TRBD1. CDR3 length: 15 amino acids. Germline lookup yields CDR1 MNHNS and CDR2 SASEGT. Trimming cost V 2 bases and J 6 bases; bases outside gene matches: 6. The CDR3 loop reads CASSETRGRAQPQHF. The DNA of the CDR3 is TGTGCCAGCAGTGAAACCAGGGGGCGGGCTCAGCCCCAGCATTTT.

CDR3 sequence (DNA): TGTGCCAGCAGCTTAGGCAGCGGAAGCACAGATACGCAGTATTTT. Translation gives CASSLGSGSTDTQYF. The chain joins TRBV11-3 to TRBJ2-3, with D tentatively TRBD2 (5 bases). The CDR3 length is 15 residues. Germline-derived CDR1 and CDR2 are SGHNT and YENEEA. The V and J ends lost 1 base and 0 bases respectively, with 8 bases between them.

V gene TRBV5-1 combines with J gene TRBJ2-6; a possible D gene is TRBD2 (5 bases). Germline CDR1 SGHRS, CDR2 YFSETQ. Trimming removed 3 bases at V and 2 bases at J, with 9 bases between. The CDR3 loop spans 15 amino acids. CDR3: CASSSGGTGANVLTF. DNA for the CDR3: TGCGCCAGCAGCTCCGGAGGTACTGGGGCCAACGTCCTGACTTTC.

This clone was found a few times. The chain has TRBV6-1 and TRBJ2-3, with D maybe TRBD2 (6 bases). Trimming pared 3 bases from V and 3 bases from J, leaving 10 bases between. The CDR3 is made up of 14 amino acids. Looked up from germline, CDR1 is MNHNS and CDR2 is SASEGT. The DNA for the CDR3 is TGTGCCAGCAGTGATTGGCGGGGAACAGATACGCAGTATTTT. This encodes CASSDWRGTDTQYF.

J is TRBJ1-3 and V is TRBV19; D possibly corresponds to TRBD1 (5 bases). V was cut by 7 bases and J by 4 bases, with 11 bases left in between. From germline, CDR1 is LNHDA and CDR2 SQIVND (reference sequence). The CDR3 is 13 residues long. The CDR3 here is CASTRGRGNTIYF. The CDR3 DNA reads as TGTGCCAGTACCCGGGGCCGAGGAAACACCATATATTTT.

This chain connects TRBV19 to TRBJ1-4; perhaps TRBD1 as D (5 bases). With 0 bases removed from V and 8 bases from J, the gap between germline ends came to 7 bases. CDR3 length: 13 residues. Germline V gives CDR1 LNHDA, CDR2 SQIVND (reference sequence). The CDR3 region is CASSIDDREKLFF. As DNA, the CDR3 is TGTGCCAGTAGTATAGACGACAGAGAAAAACTGTTTTTT.

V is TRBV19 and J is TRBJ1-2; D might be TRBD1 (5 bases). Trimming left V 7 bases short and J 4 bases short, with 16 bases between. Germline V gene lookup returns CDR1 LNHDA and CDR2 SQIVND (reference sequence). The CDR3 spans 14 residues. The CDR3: CASTNRYSTYGYTF. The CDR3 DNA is TGTGCCAGTACTAACAGGTACTCCACCTATGGCTACACCTTC.

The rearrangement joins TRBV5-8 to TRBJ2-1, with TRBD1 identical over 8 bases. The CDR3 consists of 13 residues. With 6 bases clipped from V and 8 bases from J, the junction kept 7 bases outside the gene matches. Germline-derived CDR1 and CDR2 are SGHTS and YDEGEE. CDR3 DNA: TGTGCCAGCACCCGGACAGGGTTCGATGAGCAGTTCTTC. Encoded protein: CASTRTGFDEQFF.

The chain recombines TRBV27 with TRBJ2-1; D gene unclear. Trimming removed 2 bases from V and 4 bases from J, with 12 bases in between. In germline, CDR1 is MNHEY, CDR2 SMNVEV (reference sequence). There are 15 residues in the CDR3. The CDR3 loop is CASSLGVNGYNEQFF. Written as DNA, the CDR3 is TGTGCCAGCAGTTTAGGGGTAAATGGGTACAATGAGCAGTTCTTC.

DNA for the CDR3: TGTGCCAGCAGCCCGGCGGGGGGCCATGACATTCAGTACTTC. Protein: CASSPAGGHDIQYF. V gene TRBV25-1 combines with J gene TRBJ2-4; TRBD2 aligns across 8 bases. V was clipped by 6 bases and J by 8 bases; unmatched bases: 9. The CDR3 has 14 amino acids. Germline values: CDR1 MGHDK, CDR2 SYGVNS.

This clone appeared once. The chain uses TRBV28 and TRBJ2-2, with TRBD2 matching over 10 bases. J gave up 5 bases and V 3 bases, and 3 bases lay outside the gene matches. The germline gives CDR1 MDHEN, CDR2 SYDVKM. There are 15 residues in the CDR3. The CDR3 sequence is CASSLLAGETGELFF. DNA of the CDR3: TGTGCCAGCAGTTTGCTAGCGGGAGAAACCGGGGAGCTGTTTTTT.

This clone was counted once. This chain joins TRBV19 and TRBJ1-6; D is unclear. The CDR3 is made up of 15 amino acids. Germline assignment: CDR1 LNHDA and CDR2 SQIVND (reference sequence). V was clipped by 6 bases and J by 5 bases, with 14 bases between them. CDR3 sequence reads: CASSPVSGDNSPLHF. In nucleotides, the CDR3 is TGTGCCAGTAGCCCGGTGTCAGGTGATAATTCACCCCTCCACTTT.

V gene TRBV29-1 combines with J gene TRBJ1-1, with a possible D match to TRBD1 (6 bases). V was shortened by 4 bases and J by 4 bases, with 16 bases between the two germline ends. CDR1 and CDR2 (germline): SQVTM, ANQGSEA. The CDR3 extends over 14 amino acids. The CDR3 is CSVVSRGYRTEAFF. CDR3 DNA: TGCAGCGTTGTATCCAGGGGCTATCGCACTGAAGCTTTCTTT.

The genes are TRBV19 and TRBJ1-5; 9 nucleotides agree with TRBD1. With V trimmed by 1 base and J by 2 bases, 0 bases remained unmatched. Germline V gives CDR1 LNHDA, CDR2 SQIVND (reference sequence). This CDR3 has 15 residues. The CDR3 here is CASSIGTGGNQPQHF. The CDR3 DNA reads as TGTGCCAGTAGTATAGGGACAGGGGGCAATCAGCCCCAGCATTTT.

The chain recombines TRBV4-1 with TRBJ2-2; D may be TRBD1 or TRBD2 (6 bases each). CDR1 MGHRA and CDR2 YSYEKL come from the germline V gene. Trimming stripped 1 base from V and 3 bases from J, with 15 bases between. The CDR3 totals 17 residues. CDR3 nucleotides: TGCGCCAGCAGCCAAGGGGCTAGGGGGGAGTACACCGGGGAGCTGTTTTTT. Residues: CASSQGARGEYTGELFF.

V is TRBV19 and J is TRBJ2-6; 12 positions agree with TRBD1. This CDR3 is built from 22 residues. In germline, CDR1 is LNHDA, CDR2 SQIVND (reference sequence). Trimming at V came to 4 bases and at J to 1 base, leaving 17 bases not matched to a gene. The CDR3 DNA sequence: TGTGCCAGTAGTAAGCTTCCGGGACAGGGGGCTTGGGTATCTTCTGGGGCCAACGTCCTGACTTTC. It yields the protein CASSKLPGQGAWVSSGANVLTF.